What follows are 6 T cell receptor beta chains derived from one specimen sequenced in a study of T cell responses to AZD1222 COVID-19 vaccine. Some clones are missing from TCRdb's copy, which holds only in-frame ones; the method was immunoSEQ multiplex PCR. The sample contains 150,000 to 200,000 clones, over 80% of which appear only once. The specimen was peripheral blood, collected on day 0 of AZD1222 vaccination. These receptors were obtained from an adult in good health.

This clone was counted a single time. The gene calls are TRBV4-2 and TRBJ2-7; D is ambiguous. V gave up 4 bases and J gave up 3 bases, with 16 bases separating them. The CDR3 totals 15 residues. The germline CDR1 and CDR2 sequences are LGHNA and YNFKEQ. The CDR3 sequence is CASSPLGGALYEQYF. CDR3 in DNA: TGTGCCAGCAGCCCCCTAGGCGGAGCACTCTACGAGCAGTACTTC.

This sequence joins TRBV9 and TRBJ2-7, with D perhaps TRBD2 (7 bases). V lost 0 bases and J lost 3, with 16 bases in between. The length of the CDR3 is 16 residues. Germline-derived CDR1 and CDR2 are SGDLS and YYNGEE. The CDR3 spells CASSVVVGGGLYEQYF. CDR3 DNA sequence: TGTGCCAGCAGCGTAGTCGTTGGCGGGGGCCTCTACGAGCAGTACTTC.

V usage is TRBV5-6 and J usage is TRBJ1-4; 7 positions agree with TRBD1. CDR1 is SGHDT, CDR2 YYEEEE, per germline. Unmatched junction bases numbered 6, after V lost 2 bases and J lost 2 bases. CDR3 size: 16 residues. The DNA for the CDR3 is TGTGCCAGCAGCTTAGCAGGGGGTCTTACTAATGAAAAACTGTTTTTT. Its translation: CASSLAGGLTNEKLFF.

V is TRBV9 and J is TRBJ2-5, with 7 positions matching TRBD2. This CDR3 is 15 amino acids long. The germline V gene encodes CDR1 SGDLS and CDR2 YYNGEE. The J segment lost 2 bases and the V segment lost 4 bases, leaving 8 bases of the junction unmatched. CDR3 region: CASSPRGVLQETQYF. The CDR3 DNA reads as TGTGCCAGCAGCCCCCGGGGGGTTCTGCAAGAGACCCAGTACTTC.

V usage is TRBV27 and J usage is TRBJ2-2; a possible D gene is TRBD2 (5 bases). Trimming took off 5 bases at V and 3 bases at J, with 10 bases between the two ends. The germline CDR1 and CDR2 sequences are MNHEY and SMNVEV (reference sequence). The CDR3 is made up of 14 amino acids. The CDR3 loop is CASSPSRDTGELFF. The CDR3 bases are TGTGCCAGCAGTCCCTCGAGGGACACCGGGGAGCTGTTTTTT.

This clone occurred once. This chain joins TRBV29-1 and TRBJ1-5; D unclear. This CDR3 has 9 amino acids. V was cut by 6 bases and J by 7 bases, with 4 bases left in between. The germline gives CDR1 SQVTM, CDR2 ANQGSEA. The CDR3 DNA sequence: TGCAGCGTCGGACAGCCCCAGCATTTT. This codes for CSVGQPQHF.